This T cell receptor beta chain originates from a study of blood T cell repertoires in COVID-19. The wider study: Acute and convalescent COVID-19 specimens originated in the United States, Italy and Spain. Sources were T cells, B-cell-depleted T cells, or PBMCs; the material itself was cDNA or gDNA.

Source study methods: Cell counts per sample came from amplifying reference gene primers. Sequencing was performed with immunoSEQ multiplex PCR; in TCRdb, only in-frame clones are kept and a portion is missing. For V, J and clone size, that table is used; D and trimming come from the DNA. The repertoire holds some 200,000 clones, with 87% as singletons. This CDR3 contains 14 residues. After removal of 5 bases from V and 4 bases from J, the junction contained 7 bases not matched to a gene. Germline values: CDR1 SGHNT, CDR2 YENEEA. The material sequenced was peripheral blood. The chain is built from TRBV11-3 and TRBJ1-2; 7 positions match TRBD1. This receptor was identified in a man younger than 35 with active or convalescent COVID-19. CDR3 protein: CASSPGQSGYGYTF. CDR3 bases: TGTGCCAGCAGCCCGGGACAGTCCGGCTATGGCTACACCTTC.